These 6 T cell receptor beta chains share one sample of origin, sequenced in a study of blood T cell repertoires in COVID-19. TCRdb's table, derived via immunoSEQ multiplex PCR, lists solely in-frame clones and lacks some. This table has roughly 200,000 clones, 80% to 90% appearing once. Source material: peripheral blood. The receptors shown here come from a man between 60 and 75 years old with acute or convalescent COVID-19.

The V gene is TRBV2, the J gene TRBJ2-5; D unresolved. Germline values: CDR1 SNHLY, CDR2 FYNNEI. This CDR3 is built from 15 residues. Trimming removed 6 bases from V and 5 bases from J, with 19 bases in between. CDR3 sequence (DNA): TGTGCCAGCAGCGCGAGTGGGCCCACCGCGGAGACCCAGTACTTC. It translates to CASSASGPTAETQYF.

The chain couples TRBV5-1 to TRBJ2-7, with D possibly being TRBD1 (5 bases). The CDR3 length is 14 residues. Germline CDR1 reads SGHRS; CDR2 reads YFSETQ. V lost 0 bases and J 3 bases, leaving 10 bases between the germline ends. This chain's CDR3 is CASSLVGHDYEQYF. In nucleotides, the CDR3 is TGCGCCAGCAGCTTGGTAGGACATGACTACGAGCAGTACTTC.

About this clone itself: Other DNA sequences in this specimen translate into the identical CDR3. The chain is built from TRBV5-1 and TRBJ2-1; 9 bases are shared with TRBD1. After removal of 3 bases from V and 6 bases from J, the junction contained 1 base not matched to a gene. The CDR3 has 13 amino acids. CDR1 SGHRS and CDR2 YFSETQ come from the germline V gene. The CDR3, as DNA: TGCGCCAGCAGCTGGACAGGGGCCAATGAGCAGTTCTTC. Its protein is CASSWTGANEQFF.

The rearrangement links TRBV4-2 to TRBJ1-1; 10 bases match TRBD1. The CDR3 has 13 residues. In germline, CDR1 is LGHNA, CDR2 YNFKEQ. J gave up 6 bases and V 4 bases, and 2 bases lay outside the gene matches. The CDR3: CASSPGQGAEAFF. CDR3 DNA sequence: TGTGCCAGCAGCCCCGGACAGGGGGCTGAAGCTTTCTTT.

The rearrangement uses TRBV5-6 and TRBJ2-2; a weak D match, TRBD1 (6 bases). The CDR3 has 14 residues. The germline V gene encodes CDR1 SGHDT and CDR2 YYEEEE. V lost 3 bases and J 4 bases, leaving 10 bases between the germline ends. CDR3 bases: TGTGCCAGCAGCTCAACAGGGACCACCGGGGAGCTGTTTTTT. It encodes CASSSTGTTGELFF.

This clone showed up just a few times. This CDR3 is also generated by other DNA sequences in the sample. This chain uses TRBV3-1 (or the pseudogene TRBV3-2) with TRBJ1-5; D is unclear. The germline V and J ends were trimmed by 1 base and 2 bases, with 3 bases remaining between them. The CDR3 consists of 13 residues. Germline V lookup: CDR1 LGHDT, CDR2 YNNKEL (reference sequence). The CDR3 DNA is TGTGCCAGCAGCCAAGCAGGCAATCAGCCCCAGCATTTT. This encodes CASSQAGNQPQHF.